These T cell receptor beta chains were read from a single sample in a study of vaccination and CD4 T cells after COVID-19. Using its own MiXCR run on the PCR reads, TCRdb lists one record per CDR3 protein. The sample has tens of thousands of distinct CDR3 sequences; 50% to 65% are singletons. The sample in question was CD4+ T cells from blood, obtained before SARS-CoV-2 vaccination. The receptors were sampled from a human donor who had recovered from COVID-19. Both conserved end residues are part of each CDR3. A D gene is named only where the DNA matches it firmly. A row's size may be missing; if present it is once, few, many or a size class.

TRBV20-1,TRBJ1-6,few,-,CSPRGAGDNSPLHF,TGCAGTCCGAGAGGGGCAGGGGATAATTCACCCCTCCACTTT
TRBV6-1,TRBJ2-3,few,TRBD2,CASRRDIAGAGDTQYF,TGTGCCAGCAGGAGGGACATAGCGGGAGCGGGCGATACGCAGTATTTT
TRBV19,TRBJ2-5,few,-,CASSEGVETQYF,TGTGCCAGTAGCGAAGGGGTGGAGACCCAGTACTTC
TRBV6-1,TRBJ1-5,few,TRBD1,CASTRGQVLNQPQHF,TGTGCCAGCACCAGGGGACAGGTCCTCAATCAGCCCCAGCATTTT
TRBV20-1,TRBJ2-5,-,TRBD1,CSARGGQGTETQYF,TGCAGTGCTAGAGGGGGACAGGGTACGGAGACCCAGTACTTC
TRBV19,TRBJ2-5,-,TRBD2,CASTDSGRPGETQYF,TGTGCCAGTACCGATAGCGGGAGGCCCGGGGAGACCCAGTACTTC
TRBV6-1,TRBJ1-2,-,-,CASTRAGAYGYTF,TGTGCCAGCACTCGGGCAGGAGCCTATGGCTACACCTTC
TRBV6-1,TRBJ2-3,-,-,CASSDRPTDTQYF,TGTGCCAGCAGTGACCGACCCACAGATACGCAGTATTTT
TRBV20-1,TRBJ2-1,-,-,CSAASTSLQQFF,TGCAGTGCGGCTTCCACTAGTCTTCAGCAGTTCTTC
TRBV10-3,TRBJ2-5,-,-,CAISPGDKVAETQYF,TGTGCCATCAGTCCTGGGGACAAAGTCGCCGAGACCCAGTACTTC